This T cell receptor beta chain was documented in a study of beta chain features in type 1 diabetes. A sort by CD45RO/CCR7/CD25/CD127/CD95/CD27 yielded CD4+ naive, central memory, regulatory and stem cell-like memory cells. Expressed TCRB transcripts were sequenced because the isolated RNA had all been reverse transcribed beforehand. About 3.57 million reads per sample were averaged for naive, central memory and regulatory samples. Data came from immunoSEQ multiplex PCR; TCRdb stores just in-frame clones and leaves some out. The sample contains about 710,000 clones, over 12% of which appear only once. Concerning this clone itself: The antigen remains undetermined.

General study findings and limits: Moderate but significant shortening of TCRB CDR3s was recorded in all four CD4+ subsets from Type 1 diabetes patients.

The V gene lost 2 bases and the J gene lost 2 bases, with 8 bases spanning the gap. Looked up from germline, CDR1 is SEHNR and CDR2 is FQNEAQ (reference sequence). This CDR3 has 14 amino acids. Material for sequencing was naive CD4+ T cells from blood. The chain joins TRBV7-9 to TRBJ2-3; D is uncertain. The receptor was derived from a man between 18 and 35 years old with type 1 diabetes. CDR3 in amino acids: CASSLRSDTDTQYF. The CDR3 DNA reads TGTGCCAGCAGCTTACGCAGCGACACAGATACGCAGTATTTT.